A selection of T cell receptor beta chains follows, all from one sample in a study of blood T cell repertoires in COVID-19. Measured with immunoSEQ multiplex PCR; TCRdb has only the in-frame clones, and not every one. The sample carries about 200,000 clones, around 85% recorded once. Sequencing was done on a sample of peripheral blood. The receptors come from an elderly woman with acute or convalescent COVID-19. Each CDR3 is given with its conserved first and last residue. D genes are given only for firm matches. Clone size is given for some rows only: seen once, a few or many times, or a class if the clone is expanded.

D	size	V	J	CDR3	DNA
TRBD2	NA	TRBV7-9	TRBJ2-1	CASSLPGGEQFF	TGTGCCAGCAGCCTCCCGGGGGGGGAGCAGTTCTTC
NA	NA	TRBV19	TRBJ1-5	CASSNPGMVHQPQHF	TGTGCCAGTAGTAATCCCGGGATGGTACATCAGCCCCAGCATTTT
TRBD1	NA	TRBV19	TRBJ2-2	CATNLRQGSDTGELFF	TGTGCCACCAATTTAAGACAGGGCTCGGACACCGGGGAGCTGTTTTTT
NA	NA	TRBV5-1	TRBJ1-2	CASSLGGGPEGYTF	TGCGCCAGCAGCTTGGGCGGGGGTCCGGAAGGCTACACCTTC
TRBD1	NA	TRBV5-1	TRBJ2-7	CAKQGVTYEQYF	TGCGCCAAGCAGGGGGTCACCTACGAGCAGTACTTC
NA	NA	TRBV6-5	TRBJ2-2	CASIGVSNTGELFF	TGTGCCAGCATCGGGGTCTCGAACACCGGGGAGCTGTTTTTT
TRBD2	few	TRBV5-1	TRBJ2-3	CASSPGLAPADTQYF	TGCGCCAGCAGCCCGGGACTAGCGCCGGCAGATACGCAGTATTTT
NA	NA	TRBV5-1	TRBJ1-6	CASSPEGGRLYNSPLHF	TGCGCCAGCAGCCCAGAAGGGGGACGCCTCTATAATTCACCCCTCCACTTT
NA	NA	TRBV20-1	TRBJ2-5	CTGQLQETQYF	TGCACCGGACAGCTACAAGAGACCCAGTACTTC
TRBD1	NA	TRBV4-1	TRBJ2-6	CASSLVQGVAGANVLTF	TGCGCCAGCAGCCTAGTACAGGGGGTTGCTGGGGCCAACGTCCTGACTTTC
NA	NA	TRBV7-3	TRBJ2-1	CASSSTGISYNEQFF	TGTGCCAGCAGCTCGACAGGAATCTCCTACAATGAGCAGTTCTTC
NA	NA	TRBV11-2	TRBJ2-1	CASSLDINEQFF	TGTGCCAGCAGCTTAGATATCAATGAGCAGTTCTTC
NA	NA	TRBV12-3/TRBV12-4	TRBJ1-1	CASRPAKNTEAFF	TGTGCCAGCAGGCCAGCGAAGAACACTGAAGCTTTCTTT
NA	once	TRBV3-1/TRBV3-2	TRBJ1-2	CASSWRNYGYTF	TGTGCCAGCAGCTGGAGGAACTATGGCTACACCTTC
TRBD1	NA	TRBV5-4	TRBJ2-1	CASSLPTGGRDNEQFF	TGTGCCAGCAGCTTGCCCACAGGGGGTCGGGACAATGAGCAGTTCTTC
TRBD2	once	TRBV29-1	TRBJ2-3	CSVEIAGDSTDTQYF	TGCAGCGTTGAAATAGCGGGGGATAGCACAGATACGCAGTATTTT
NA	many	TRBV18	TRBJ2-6	CASVLSGANVLTF	TGTGCCAGCGTTCTCTCTGGGGCCAACGTCCTGACTTTC
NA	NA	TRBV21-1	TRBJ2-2	CASSNRHDTGELFF	TGTGCCAGCAGCAATAGACACGACACCGGGGAGCTGTTTTTT
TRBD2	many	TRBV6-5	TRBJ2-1	CASSRTRGSYNEQFF	TGTGCCAGCAGCCGGACTAGAGGCTCCTACAATGAGCAGTTCTTC
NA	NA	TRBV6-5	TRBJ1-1	CASIRDIGNTEAFF	TGTGCCAGCATCCGTGACATAGGGAACACTGAAGCTTTCTTT
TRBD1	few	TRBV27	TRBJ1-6	CASSSSGTGGSPLHF	TGTGCCAGCAGTTCGTCCGGGACAGGGGGTTCACCCCTCCACTTT
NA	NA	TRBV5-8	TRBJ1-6	CASSLVSGGREYNSPLHF	TGTGCCAGCAGCTTGGTGTCAGGTGGCAGGGAATATAATTCACCCCTCCACTTT
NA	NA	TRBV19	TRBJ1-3	CASSPFSFSGNTIYF	TGTGCCAGTAGCCCCTTCTCCTTCTCTGGAAACACCATATATTTT
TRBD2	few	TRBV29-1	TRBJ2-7	CSVGPSGGALGEQYF	TGCAGCGTTGGGCCTAGCGGGGGGGCCTTGGGCGAGCAGTACTTC
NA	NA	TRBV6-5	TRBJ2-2	CASTPGIGAGELFF	TGTGCCAGCACCCCAGGAATAGGGGCCGGGGAGCTGTTTTTT
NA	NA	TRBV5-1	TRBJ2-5	CASSLGAGSSETQYF	TGCGCCAGCAGCTTGGGGGCAGGGTCTTCAGAGACCCAGTACTTC
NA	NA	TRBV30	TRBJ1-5	CAWSVGGDQPQHF	TGTGCCTGGAGTGTGGGAGGGGATCAGCCCCAGCATTTT
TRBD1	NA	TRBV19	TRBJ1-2	CASSPINQGVEDGYTF	TGTGCCAGTAGTCCTATAAATCAGGGGGTTGAGGATGGCTACACCTTC
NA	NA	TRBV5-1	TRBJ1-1	CASSLERRGGGEAFF	TGCGCCAGCAGCTTGGAAAGGCGGGGAGGCGGTGAAGCTTTCTTT
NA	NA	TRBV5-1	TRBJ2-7	CASSLTGNRDEQYF	TGCGCCAGCAGCTTGACAGGGAACCGAGACGAGCAGTACTTC
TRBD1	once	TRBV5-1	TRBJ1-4	CASSLATGGAGEKLFF	TGCGCCAGCAGCTTGGCGACAGGGGGCGCAGGAGAAAAACTGTTTTTT
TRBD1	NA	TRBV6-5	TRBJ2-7	CASSYDRAPNEQYF	TGTGCCAGCAGTTACGACAGGGCCCCAAACGAGCAGTACTTC